This T cell receptor (beta chain) is from a study of cytomegalovirus exposure and HLA in healthy donors. About the research overall: HLA-typed donors contributed 65 million to 85 million unique TCRs, which were held in an early data release.

Germline-derived CDR1 and CDR2 are WSHSY and SAAADI. V lost 7 bases and J lost 3; bases outside the gene matches: 2. CDR3 size: 14 residues. The PCR made use of 60 Vbeta and 13 Jbeta primers. Original processing methods: Later work found 80 million to 85 million unique TCR beta chains, with 9.5 million to 11 million shared. Some clones are missing from TCRdb's copy, which holds only in-frame ones; the method was immunoSEQ multiplex PCR. The DNA gave D and trimming, while V, J and clone size come from that table. The sample lists 140,000 to 150,000 clones, about three quarters seen once, with less than 2% in the top ten. On this clone itself: Its antigen is still unknown.

Regarding the study as a whole: The study designated around 150 TCR beta chains cytomegalovirus-associated. In an earlier analysis, in approximately 630 donors, most V segments appeared productive either ~87% or ~30% of the time.

The sequence was collected from a man between 40 and 49 years old in good health and CMV-seronegative. Sequenced material: PBMCs. V and J are TRBV10-2 and TRBJ2-5; 13 bases map to TRBD2. CDR3 in amino acids: CASTGTSGKETQYF. The DNA of the CDR3 is TGCGCCAGCACCGGGACTAGCGGGAAAGAGACCCAGTACTTC.